The T cell receptor beta chain described here comes from a study of T cell responses to AZD1222 COVID-19 vaccine. Germline CDR1 reads MNHEY; CDR2 reads SMNVEV (reference sequence). This CDR3 is built from 13 residues. The V gene lost 6 bases and the J gene lost 6 bases, with 14 bases spanning the gap. On this clone: Its antigen is still unknown.

TCRdb's copy holds only in-frame clones and misses some; the assay was immunoSEQ multiplex PCR. The sample comprises 80,000 to 95,000 clones, roughly 88% of which are singletons, and 4% to 5.5% rests with the top ten. Regarding the study as a whole: At 160-218 and 743-854, vaccine-associated CD4 TCRs were dominant, and they spanned spike.

This TCR was recovered from an adult in good health. The sequencing used peripheral blood, collected on day 0 of MenACWY control vaccination. V gene TRBV27 combines with J gene TRBJ1-2; D unresolved. DNA of the CDR3: TGTGCCAGCAGCGTGGGCCCGGGGAATGGCTACACCTTC. This sequence encodes CASSVGPGNGYTF.